This T cell receptor beta chain comes out of a study of sequential checkpoint blockade in melanoma. Study as a whole: Patients were randomized 1:1 to nivolumab-then-ipilimumab or ipilimumab-then-nivolumab first-line. TCRbeta immunosequencing was performed on DNA from fewer than 95 pretreatment melanoma tumor samples. After nivolumab or ipilimumab alone, roughly 20 patients had week-13 rebiopsies.

The V end was cut by 5 bases, the J end by 1 base, with 7 bases between. CDR3 size: 12 residues. Germline assignment: CDR1 SGDLS and CDR2 YYNGEE. Here immunoSEQ multiplex PCR was the method, and the copy in TCRdb shows in-frame clones only, minus some. The sample contains about 5,300 clones, about 25% of which appear only once. Indicated treatment: randomized to nivolumab then ipilimumab (arm A) or the reverse (arm B). Patients had received no earlier DNA-damaging chemotherapy. This clonotype was sampled from a human donor with melanoma. This chain links TRBV9 with TRBJ2-7; no definite D call. Sequences were derived from tumor tissue (inferred from file names), sampled from a patient given nivolumab and ipilimumab in sequence. Here the CDR3 DNA reads TGTGCCAGCAGTCCTAGGTCCTACGAGCAGTACTTC. Its translation is CASSPRSYEQYF.